The sequence of this TCR beta chain was determined in a study of Ad26.COV2.S vaccination and SARS-CoV-2 variants. General observations from the study: It was reported that spike-specific CD8+ and CD4+ T cell responses were substantially broad after vaccination. Vaccinated and placebo-treated recipients had similar non-spike TCR breadth.

On this clone: What it binds is not known.

Treatment here: roughly 18 received Ad26.COV2.S at low or high dose, single or two shots; about 5 received placebo; per-sample allocation not given. Material that was analyzed had been drawn on day 63 after the first vaccine or placebo injection. TCRdb keeps only in-frame clones here, not all; method: immunoSEQ multiplex PCR. The table includes about 350,000 clones, around 89% detected once. The CDR3 runs 14 residues. V lost 2 bases and J lost 5, with 12 bases in between. CDR1 KGHSH and CDR2 LQKENI come from the germline V gene. The V gene is TRBV18, the J gene TRBJ1-1; tentatively, D is TRBD1 (5 bases). The sequencing used peripheral blood, collected in a trial of Ad26.COV2.S vaccine versus placebo. This TCR was recovered from a person between 18 and 65 years old who received the Ad26.COV2.S COVID-19 vaccine or a placebo. In DNA form, the CDR3 reads TGTGCCAGCTCACCAGGGGGGTTTCGGACTGAAGCTTTCTTT. Its protein is CASSPGGFRTEAFF.